The 20 T cell receptor beta chains below all came from one sample that was sequenced in a study of PD-1 blockade in classical Hodgkin lymphoma. Measured with immunoSEQ multiplex PCR; TCRdb has only the in-frame clones, and not every one. This table has around 8,000 clones, about 81% appearing once. Each of the patients experienced relapse following autologous stem cell transplantation, and their brentuximab vedotin exposure differed. The sample here was peripheral blood mononuclear cells (PBMCs), taken at baseline. All receptors derive from a human donor with classical Hodgkin lymphoma.

This clone turned up a few times. This chain links TRBV30 with TRBJ1-5, with a possible D match to TRBD1 (5 bases). The CDR3 spans 16 residues. The V and J ends lost 2 bases and 0 bases respectively, with 14 bases between them. Germline V gene lookup returns CDR1 GTSNPN and CDR2 SVGIG (reference sequence). The CDR3 here is CAWSRAAGYSNQPQHF. Here the CDR3 DNA reads TGTGCCTGGAGTCGAGCGGCAGGGTATAGCAATCAGCCCCAGCATTTT.

This clone came up once. The chain carries TRBV5-1 and TRBJ2-7, with 7 bases identical to TRBD2. V dropped 1 base and J dropped 2; count of bases not matched to a gene: 6. CDR1 is SGHRS and CDR2 is YFSETQ in the germline V gene. CDR3 length equals 15 residues. The CDR3 here is CASSLSPSGPYEQYF. The CDR3 DNA sequence: TGCGCCAGCAGCTTGAGCCCTAGCGGTCCCTACGAGCAGTACTTC.

The rearrangement links TRBV7-9 to TRBJ2-3; D assignment may be TRBD1 or TRBD2 (5 bases each). Germline V lookup: CDR1 SEHNR, CDR2 FQNEAQ (reference sequence). CDR3 length: 16 residues. V dropped 11 bases and J dropped 2 bases, with 23 bases sitting between them. Written as DNA, the CDR3 is TGTGCCTGTAGCCCAGGGAGCGGTTGGCCCACAGATACGCAGTATTTT. This gives the protein CACSPGSGWPTDTQYF.

V gene TRBV5-6 combines with J gene TRBJ2-2; tentative D call: TRBD2 (5 bases). The CDR3 length is 15 residues. Trimming removed 5 bases at V and 0 bases at J, with 11 bases between. The germline V gene has CDR1 SGHDT and CDR2 YYEEEE. Here the CDR3 reads CASSYGLANTGELFF. CDR3 sequence (DNA): TGTGCCAGCAGTTACGGACTGGCGAACACCGGGGAGCTGTTTTTT. Supplemented by reference TRBV5-6 and TRBJ2-2, the full variable domain reads DAGVTQSPTHLIKTRGQQVTLRCSPKSGHDTVSWYQQALGQGPQFIFQYYEEEERQRGNFPDRFSGHQFPNYSSELNVNALLLGDSALYLCASSYGLANTGELFFGEGSRLTVL.

By frequency in the sample, this clone is medium-sized. Other nucleotide sequences from this sample produce the same CDR3. V is TRBV14 and J is TRBJ2-7; unclear D gene. Germline CDR1 and CDR2: SGHDN and FVKESK. Trimming pared 0 bases from V and 6 bases from J, leaving 9 bases between. There are 13 residues in the CDR3. The CDR3 sequence: CASSQDPAPEQYF. Here the CDR3 DNA reads TGTGCCAGCAGCCAAGATCCGGCTCCCGAGCAGTACTTC.

CDR3 region: CASSETPRGRETQYF. In nucleotides, the CDR3 is TGTGCCAGCAGTGAAACCCCCCGCGGGCGGGAGACCCAGTACTTC. The chain combines TRBV6-1 with TRBJ2-5; D perhaps matches TRBD2 (5 bases). V gave up 2 bases and J gave up 5 bases, with 15 bases separating them. The CDR3 runs 15 residues. Germline loops: CDR1 MNHNS, CDR2 SASEGT.

The V call is TRBV29-1, the J call TRBJ2-5, with 7 bases identical to TRBD2. This CDR3 has 15 residues. V lost 4 bases to trimming and J lost 5 bases; unmatched junction nucleotides: 13. The germline V gene encodes CDR1 SQVTM and CDR2 ANQGSEA. CDR3 loop: CSVVGLADWEETQYF. The CDR3 DNA reads as TGCAGCGTTGTGGGGCTAGCGGACTGGGAGGAGACCCAGTACTTC.

J is TRBJ2-7 and V is TRBV5-4; either TRBD1 or TRBD2 may supply D (5 bases each). Germline V gene data show CDR1 as SGHNT and CDR2 as YYREEE (reference sequence). CDR3 length equals 15 residues. Trimming removed 3 bases from V and 3 bases from J, with 16 bases in between. CDR3 bases: TGTGCCAGCAGCTCCAAAGGGGACCCCCTCTACGAGCAGTACTTC. It encodes CASSSKGDPLYEQYF.

This clone was detected only once. V and J are TRBV19 and TRBJ2-6; no clear D gene. Germline CDR1 reads LNHDA; CDR2 reads SQIVND (reference sequence). The V end lost 6 bases, the J end lost 0 bases, and 9 bases lay between the germline ends. This CDR3 spans 15 amino acids. CDR3 nucleotides: TGTGCCAGTAGCCCGGCGATCTCTGGGGCCAACGTCCTGACTTTC. Protein: CASSPAISGANVLTF.

This CDR3 is CASSLTGTGGSYNEQFF. The DNA for the CDR3 is TGTGCCAGCAGTCTTACCGGGACAGGGGGGTCCTACAATGAGCAGTTCTTC. The V gene is TRBV9, the J gene TRBJ2-1; 11 bases line up with TRBD1. CDR1 and CDR2 from the germline V gene are SGDLS and YYNGEE. J was trimmed by 1 base and V by 5 bases; bases with no gene match: 8. The CDR3 extends over 17 amino acids.

The chain is built from TRBV7-6 and TRBJ2-7; D gene uncertain. CDR1 SGHVS and CDR2 FNYEAQ come from the germline V gene. Trimming removed 6 bases at V and 4 bases at J, with 16 bases between. The CDR3 loop spans 14 amino acids. CDR3 region: CASRPARFGYEQYF. The CDR3 nucleotides read TGTGCCAGCAGACCAGCGAGGTTTGGATACGAGCAGTACTTC.

J is TRBJ2-5 and V is TRBV6-5; TRBD1 aligns across 10 bases. The CDR3 covers 16 residues. V dropped 0 bases and J dropped 4; count of bases not matched to a gene: 5. CDR1 is MNHEY, CDR2 SVGAGI, per germline. DNA of the CDR3: TGTGCCAGCAGTTACTCTCTGACAGGGGGCGGAGAGACCCAGTACTTC. This codes for CASSYSLTGGGETQYF.

This chain joins TRBV5-1 and TRBJ2-1; TRBD1 matches 8 bases. The length of the CDR3 is 15 residues. The J segment lost 0 bases and the V segment lost 3 bases, leaving 2 bases of the junction unmatched. Germline V CDR1 and CDR2: SGHRS, YFSETQ. CDR3 DNA: TGCGCCAGCAGCTCGGGACAGGTCTCCTACAATGAGCAGTTCTTC. Translating it yields CASSSGQVSYNEQFF.

The V gene is TRBV10-1, the J gene TRBJ2-4; 7 nucleotides align to TRBD1. The CDR3 is 16 residues long. Germline CDR1 reads WNHNN; CDR2 reads SYGVQD (reference sequence). The ends lost 8 bases at V and 2 bases at J; junction bases unmatched: 12. The CDR3 loop reads CASGQTTGISKNIQYF. CDR3 in DNA: TGCGCCAGCGGTCAAACGACAGGGATTTCCAAAAACATTCAGTACTTC.

Only one count was recorded for this clone. The chain uses TRBV28 and TRBJ2-1; D is perhaps TRBD1 (5 bases). With 7 bases removed from V and 0 bases from J, the gap between germline ends came to 10 bases. Germline assignment: CDR1 MDHEN and CDR2 SYDVKM. CDR3 length equals 14 residues. The CDR3 spells CASTHQGSYNEQFF. The DNA for the CDR3 is TGTGCCAGCACTCATCAGGGCTCCTACAATGAGCAGTTCTTC. The full variable domain, its missing parts supplied by reference TRBV28 and TRBJ2-1, is DVKVTQSSRYLVKRTGEKVFLECVQDMDHENMFWYRQDPGLGLRLIYFSYDVKMKEKGDIPEGYSVSREKKERFSLILESASTNQTSMYLCASTHQGSYNEQFFGPGTRLTVL.

V gene TRBV29-1 combines with J gene TRBJ2-3, with 8 bases identical to TRBD2. The CDR3 covers 12 residues. J lost 7 bases, V lost 7 bases, and 7 bases had no gene match. Germline CDR1 is SQVTM and CDR2 is ANQGSEA. The CDR3 DNA follows: TGCAGCGCCGAGACTAGCGCCAATACGCAGTATTTT. Protein product: CSAETSANTQYF.

This rearrangement joins TRBV28 to TRBJ2-7; perhaps TRBD2 as D (6 bases). CDR3 length: 14 residues. The germline V gene encodes CDR1 MDHEN and CDR2 SYDVKM. Trimming left V 2 bases short and J 0 bases short, with 8 bases between. CDR3 coding DNA: TGTGCCAGCAGTTTAGGACTATTCTCCTACGAGCAGTACTTC. This encodes CASSLGLFSYEQYF.

V gene TRBV19 combines with J gene TRBJ2-3, with unresolved D. Germline V gene sequence: CDR1 LNHDA, CDR2 SQIVND (reference sequence). CDR3 length: 13 amino acids. V was shortened by 4 bases and J by 5 bases, with 10 bases between the two germline ends. In DNA, the CDR3 is TGTGCCAGTAGTAGGTTGAGTAAAGATACGCAGTATTTT. It translates to CASSRLSKDTQYF.

Points on this clone: Other DNA sequences within the sample encode an identical CDR3. The J gene is TRBJ2-1, the V gene TRBV5-6; D gene ambiguous. From germline, CDR1 is SGHDT and CDR2 YYEEEE. V lost 1 base, J lost 9 bases, and 5 bases lay in between. The CDR3 contains 11 residues. The CDR3 protein is CASSLSREQFF. CDR3 DNA: TGTGCCAGCAGCTTGAGCCGTGAGCAGTTCTTC.

The chain is built from TRBV29-1 and TRBJ2-3; D not certain. The V gene's germline CDR1 is SQVTM and CDR2 ANQGSEA. The V and J ends lost 4 bases and 2 bases respectively, with 7 bases between them. The CDR3 contains 12 residues. The CDR3 is CSVGPTTDTQYF. CDR3 in DNA: TGCAGCGTTGGTCCCACCACAGATACGCAGTATTTT.